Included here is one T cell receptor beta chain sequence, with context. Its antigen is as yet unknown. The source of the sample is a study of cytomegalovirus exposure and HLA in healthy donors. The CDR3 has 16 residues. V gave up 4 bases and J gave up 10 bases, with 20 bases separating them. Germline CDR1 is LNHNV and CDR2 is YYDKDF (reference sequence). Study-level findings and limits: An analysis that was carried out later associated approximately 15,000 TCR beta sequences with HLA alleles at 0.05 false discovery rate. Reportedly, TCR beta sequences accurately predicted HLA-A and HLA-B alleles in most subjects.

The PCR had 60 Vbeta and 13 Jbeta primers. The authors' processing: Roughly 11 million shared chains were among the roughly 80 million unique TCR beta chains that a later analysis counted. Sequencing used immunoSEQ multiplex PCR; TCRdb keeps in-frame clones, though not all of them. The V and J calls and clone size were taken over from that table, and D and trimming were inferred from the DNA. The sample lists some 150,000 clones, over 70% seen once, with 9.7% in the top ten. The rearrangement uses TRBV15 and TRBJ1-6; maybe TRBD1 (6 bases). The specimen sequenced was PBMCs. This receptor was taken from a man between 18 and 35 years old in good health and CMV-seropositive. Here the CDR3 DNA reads TGTGCCACCAGCAAGCGCCGGGACACCACGTTGTCACCCCTCCACTTT. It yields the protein CATSKRRDTTLSPLHF.